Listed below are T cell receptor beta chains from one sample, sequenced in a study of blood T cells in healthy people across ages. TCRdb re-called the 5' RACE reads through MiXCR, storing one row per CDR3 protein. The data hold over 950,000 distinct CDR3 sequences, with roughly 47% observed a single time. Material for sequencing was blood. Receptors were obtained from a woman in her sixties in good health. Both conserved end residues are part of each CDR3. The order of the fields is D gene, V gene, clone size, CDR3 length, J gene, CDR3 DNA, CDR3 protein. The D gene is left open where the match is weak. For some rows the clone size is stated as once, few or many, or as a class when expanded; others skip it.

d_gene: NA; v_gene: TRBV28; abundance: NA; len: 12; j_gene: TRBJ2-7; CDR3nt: TGTGCCAGGGGGGGGCTCTCCTACGAGCAGTACTTC; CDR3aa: CARGGLSYEQYF
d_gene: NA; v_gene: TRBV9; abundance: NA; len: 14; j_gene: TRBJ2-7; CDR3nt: TGTGCCAGCAGCGTAGGTCCGCCCTCCTACGAGCAGTACTTC; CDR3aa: CASSVGPPSYEQYF
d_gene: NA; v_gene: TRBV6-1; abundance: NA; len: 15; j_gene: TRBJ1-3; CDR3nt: TGTGCCAGCAGACCAGGGAGGGAGGCTGGAAACACCATATATTTT; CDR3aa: CASRPGREAGNTIYF
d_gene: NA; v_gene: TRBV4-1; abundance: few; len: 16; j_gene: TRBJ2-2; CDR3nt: TGCGCCAGCAGCCAAGTTCTACTAACGAACACCGGGGAGCTGTTTTTT; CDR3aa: CASSQVLLTNTGELFF
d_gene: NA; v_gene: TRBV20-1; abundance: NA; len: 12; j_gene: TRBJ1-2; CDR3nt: TGCAGTGCTAGGGACAGACAAGATGGCTACACCTTC; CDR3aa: CSARDRQDGYTF
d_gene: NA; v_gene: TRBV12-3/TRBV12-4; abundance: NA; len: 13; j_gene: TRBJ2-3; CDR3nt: TGTGCCAGCAGGAGGCCCGGCACAGATACGCAGTATTTT; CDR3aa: CASRRPGTDTQYF
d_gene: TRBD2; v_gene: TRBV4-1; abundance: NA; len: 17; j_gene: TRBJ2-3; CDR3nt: TGCGCCAGCAGCCAAGAGTACGGGACTAGTGTAGGAGATACGCAGTATTTT; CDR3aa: CASSQEYGTSVGDTQYF
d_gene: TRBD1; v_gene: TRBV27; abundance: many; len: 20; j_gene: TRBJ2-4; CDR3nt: TGTGCCAGCAGTCACAGACAGGGGGTCCAGAGAGACTTAGCCAAAAACATTCAGTACTTC; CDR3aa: CASSHRQGVQRDLAKNIQYF
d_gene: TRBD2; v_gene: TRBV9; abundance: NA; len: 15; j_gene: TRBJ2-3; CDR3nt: TGTGCCAGCAGCCTACTAGCGGCAAGCACAGATACGCGGTATTTT; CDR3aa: CASSLLAASTDTRYF
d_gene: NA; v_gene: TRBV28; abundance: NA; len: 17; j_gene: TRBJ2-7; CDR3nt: TGTGCCAGCAGTCTCTACACTAGCAATCGGCTGTCCTACGAGCAGTACTTC; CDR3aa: CASSLYTSNRLSYEQYF
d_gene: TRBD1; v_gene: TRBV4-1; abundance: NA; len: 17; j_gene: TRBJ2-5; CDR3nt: TGCGCCAGCAGCCAAGAATTCCCCGGACAGGGCCGAGAGACCCAGTACTTC; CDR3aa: CASSQEFPGQGRETQYF